This T cell receptor (beta chain) was found in a study of CD8+ T cells in alopecia areata. Study results and limitations: In lesional scalp, particularly from alopecia totalis/universalis, clonality was higher than in normal scalp. Scalp samples also contribute reads from the resident alphabeta T cells found in normal skin.

Alopecia areata patients had lesional scalp punch biopsies and peripheral blood taken from them. On this clone: Antigen specificity is unknown.

The sequencing template was cDNA reverse transcribed from extracted RNA. Clones were read by immunoSEQ multiplex PCR, and TCRdb kept only the in-frame ones, dropping some. The table has about 34,000 clones, approximately 80% seen once. Trimming took off 4 bases at V and 2 bases at J, with 13 bases between the two ends. The CDR3 is 15 residues long. Per germline, CDR1 SGHDT and CDR2 YYEEEE. Specimen: NKG2D-low CD8+ T cells sorted from blood. This sequence originates from a human donor with alopecia areata. The genes are TRBV5-6 and TRBJ2-1; the D is unclear. CDR3 sequence (DNA): TGTGCCAGCAGCCTTCGTCTGCGTGCCTACAATGAGCAGTTCTTC. Amino acid sequence: CASSLRLRAYNEQFF.